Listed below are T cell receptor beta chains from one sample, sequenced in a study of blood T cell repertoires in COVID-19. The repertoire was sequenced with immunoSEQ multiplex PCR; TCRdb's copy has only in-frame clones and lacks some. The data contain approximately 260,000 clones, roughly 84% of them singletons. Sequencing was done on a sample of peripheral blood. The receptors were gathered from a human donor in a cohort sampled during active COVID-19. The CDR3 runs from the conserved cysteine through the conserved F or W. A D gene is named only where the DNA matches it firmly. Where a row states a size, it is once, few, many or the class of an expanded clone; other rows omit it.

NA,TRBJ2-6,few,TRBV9,TGTGCCAGCAGCGCTTGGACATCAGCGAGCTCTGGGGCCAACGTCCTGACTTTC,CASSAWTSASSGANVLTF
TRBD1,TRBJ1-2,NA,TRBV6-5,TGTGCCAGCACCCGGACAGGGACTAACTATGGCTACACCTTC,CASTRTGTNYGYTF
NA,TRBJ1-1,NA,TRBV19,TGTGCCAGTAGTCTCGGGAACACTGAAGCTTTCTTT,CASSLGNTEAFF
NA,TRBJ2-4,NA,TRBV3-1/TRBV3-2,TGTGCCAGCAGCCACAGCCAGAGAGGAGCCAAAAACATTCAGTACTTC,CASSHSQRGAKNIQYF
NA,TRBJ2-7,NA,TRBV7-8,TGTGCCAGCAGCTTCGGCACAGACTATGAAATCTCCTACGAGCAGTACTTC,CASSFGTDYEISYEQYF
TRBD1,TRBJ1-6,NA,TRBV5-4,TGTGCCAGCAGCTCGGACAGGGCTTATAATTCACCCCTCCACTTT,CASSSDRAYNSPLHF
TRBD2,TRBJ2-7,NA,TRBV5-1,TGCGCCAGCAGCACCGGACTAGCGGGAGGCGAGCAGTACTTC,CASSTGLAGGEQYF
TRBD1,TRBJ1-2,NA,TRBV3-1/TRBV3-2,TGTGCCAGCAGCCCTCCGGGACAGGGGAGGAATGGCTACACCTTC,CASSPPGQGRNGYTF
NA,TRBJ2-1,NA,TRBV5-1,TGCGCCAGCAGCTTGGCCTCTGGCAGCGACAATGAGCAGTTCTTC,CASSLASGSDNEQFF
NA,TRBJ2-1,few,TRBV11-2,TGTGCCAGCAGCTCGGACTATCACAATGAGCAGTTCTTC,CASSSDYHNEQFF
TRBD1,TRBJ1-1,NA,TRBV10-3,TGTGCCATCAGCGCGCTAGGGGACAGATTGAACACTGAAGCTTTCTTT,CAISALGDRLNTEAFF
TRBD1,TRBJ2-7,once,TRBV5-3,TGTGCCAGAAGCTTGGTGGGACAGGGTCCCCCCTACGAGCAGTACTTC,CARSLVGQGPPYEQYF
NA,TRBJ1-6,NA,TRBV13,TGTGCCAGCAGCACCCGGAGTTCACCCCTCCACTTT,CASSTRSSPLHF
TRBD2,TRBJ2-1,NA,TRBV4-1,TGCGCCAGCAGCCATCCCGGGACTAGCGGGAGGGGGGAGCAGTTCTTC,CASSHPGTSGRGEQFF
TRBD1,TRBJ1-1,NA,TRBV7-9,TGTGCCAGCAGCTTATTCGGGACAGGGAACACTGAAGCTTTCTTT,CASSLFGTGNTEAFF
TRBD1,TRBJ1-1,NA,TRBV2,TGTGCCAGCAGTGAGATTACAGGGGACACTGAAGCTTTCTTT,CASSEITGDTEAFF
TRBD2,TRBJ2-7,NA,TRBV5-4,TGTGCCAGCAGCTTGGGACTAGCGGGAGGGCCCTACGAGCAGTACTTC,CASSLGLAGGPYEQYF
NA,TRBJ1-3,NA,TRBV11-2,TGTGCCAGCAGCTTCTTTACACAGAACACCATATATTTT,CASSFFTQNTIYF
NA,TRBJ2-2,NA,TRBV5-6,TGTGCCAGCAGCTTGGGACTAGTAGGCGGGGAGCTGTTTTTT,CASSLGLVGGELFF
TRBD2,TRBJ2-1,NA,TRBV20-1,TGCAGTGCTAGTAAAGCGGGAATTACCTACAATGAGCAGTTCTTC,CSASKAGITYNEQFF
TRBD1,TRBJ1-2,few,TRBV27,TGTGCCAGCAGCTACAGGGGGCGCATGGGTGGCTACACCTTC,CASSYRGRMGGYTF
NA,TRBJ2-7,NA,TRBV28,TGTGCCAGCAGCCTGGACCCGTCTGGGACTTTAAGCTCCTACGAGCAGTACTTC,CASSLDPSGTLSSYEQYF
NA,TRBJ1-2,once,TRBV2,TGTGCCAGCAGTGAAATGGCAGGGACTCACTATGGCTACACCTTC,CASSEMAGTHYGYTF
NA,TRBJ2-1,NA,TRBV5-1,TGCGCCAGCAGCATAGAGGGGGTTGAGCAGTTCTTC,CASSIEGVEQFF
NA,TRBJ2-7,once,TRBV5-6,TGTGCCAGCAGCTTGCAAAGCGGTGAGACGGGCCGGATGGAGCAGTACTTC,CASSLQSGETGRMEQYF
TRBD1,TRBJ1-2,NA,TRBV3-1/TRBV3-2,TGTGCCAGCAGCCCCTCAACCGGGACAGGCTATGGCTACACCTTC,CASSPSTGTGYGYTF
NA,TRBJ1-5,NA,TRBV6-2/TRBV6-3,TGTGCCAGCAGCTTTACAGAGAATCAGCCCCAGCATTTT,CASSFTENQPQHF
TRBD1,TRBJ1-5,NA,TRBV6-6,TGTGCCAGCAGATCCCCCAGGGGGAGCAATCAGCCCCAGCATTTT,CASRSPRGSNQPQHF
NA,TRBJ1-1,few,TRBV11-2,TGTGCCAGCAGCCCAGGGCGGGGGAAGTACACTGAAGCTTTCTTT,CASSPGRGKYTEAFF
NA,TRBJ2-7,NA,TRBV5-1,TGCGCCAGCACCCCTGATGGCGAGCGCGACTACGAGCAGTACTTC,CASTPDGERDYEQYF
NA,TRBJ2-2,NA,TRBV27,TGTGCCAGCAGCTGGACAGCCCTCGGGGAGCTGTTTTTT,CASSWTALGELFF
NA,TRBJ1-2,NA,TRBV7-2,TGTGCCAGCAGCTTAGGGAGTAGGGGTTTGGGCTACACCTTC,CASSLGSRGLGYTF
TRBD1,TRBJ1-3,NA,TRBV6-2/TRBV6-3,TGTGCCAGCAGTTACCTGCCCGACAGGGCCTTCTCTGGAAACACCATATATTTT,CASSYLPDRAFSGNTIYF
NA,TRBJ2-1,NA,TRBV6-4,TGTGCCAGCAGTGCCGCCGGAGGGGGCCGCTTGTTATACAATGAGCAGTTCTTC,CASSAAGGGRLLYNEQFF
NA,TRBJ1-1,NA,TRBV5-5,TGTGCCAGCAGCTTAAGGCTAGGGGTCACTGAAGCTTTCTTT,CASSLRLGVTEAFF
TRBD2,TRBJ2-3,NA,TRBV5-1,TGCGCCAGCAGCAGCCTCTCGGGAGGGCCTGATACGCAGTATTTT,CASSSLSGGPDTQYF
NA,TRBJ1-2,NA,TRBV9,TGTGCCAGCAGCTTCGACCCCACAGGTCTAGGTTCACGTGGCTACACCTTC,CASSFDPTGLGSRGYTF
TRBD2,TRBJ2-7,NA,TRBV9,TGTGCCAGCAGCCCCGTTAATAGCGGGAGCGTTCAGCAGTACTTC,CASSPVNSGSVQQYF
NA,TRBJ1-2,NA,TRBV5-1,TGCGCCAGCACCCCACTTTCCTCCGGGACACGGGGCGGAGGCTACACCTTC,CASTPLSSGTRGGGYTF
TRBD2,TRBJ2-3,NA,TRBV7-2,TGTGCCAGCAGCTTCCGTTCTAGCGGGGGGCGCACAGATACGCAGTATTTT,CASSFRSSGGRTDTQYF
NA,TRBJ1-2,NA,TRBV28,TGTGCCGCACGTTCCCCCGTGGGCAGGGCTCAAGGCTACACCTTC,CAARSPVGRAQGYTF
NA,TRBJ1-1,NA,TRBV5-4,TGTGCCAGCAGCTTGGGGGCGAGGGCTAACACTGAAGCTTTCTTT,CASSLGARANTEAFF
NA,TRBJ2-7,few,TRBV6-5,TGTGCCAGCCGACCGACAGTTAGCTCCTACGAGCAGTACTTC,CASRPTVSSYEQYF
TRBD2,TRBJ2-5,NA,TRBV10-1,TGCGCCAGCAGTGAGGTAGCGGGGACCCAAGAGACCCAGTACTTC,CASSEVAGTQETQYF
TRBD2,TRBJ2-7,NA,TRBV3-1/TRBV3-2,TGTGCCAGCAGCCAAGTGGGACTAGCGACCTACGAGCAGTACTTC,CASSQVGLATYEQYF
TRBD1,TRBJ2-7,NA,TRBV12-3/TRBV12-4,TGTGCCAGCAGCCCCCAGGGGGCCTACGAGCAGTACTTC,CASSPQGAYEQYF